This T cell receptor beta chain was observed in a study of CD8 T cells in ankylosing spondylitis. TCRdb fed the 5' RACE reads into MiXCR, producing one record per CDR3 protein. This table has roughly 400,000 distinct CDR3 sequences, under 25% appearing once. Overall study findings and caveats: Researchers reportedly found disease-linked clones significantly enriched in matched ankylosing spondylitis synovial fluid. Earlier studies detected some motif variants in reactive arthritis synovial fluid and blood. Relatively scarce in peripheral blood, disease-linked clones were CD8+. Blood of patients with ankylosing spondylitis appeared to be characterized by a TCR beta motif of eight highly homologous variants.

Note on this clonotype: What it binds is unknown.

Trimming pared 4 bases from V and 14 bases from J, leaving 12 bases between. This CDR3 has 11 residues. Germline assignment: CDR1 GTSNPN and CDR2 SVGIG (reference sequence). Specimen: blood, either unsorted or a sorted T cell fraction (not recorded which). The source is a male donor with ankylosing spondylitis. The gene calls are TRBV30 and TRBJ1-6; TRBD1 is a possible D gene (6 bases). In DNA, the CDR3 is TGTGCCTGGACAAAGGGGGGCTCCCTCCACTTT. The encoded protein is CAWTKGGSLHF.